These 8 T cell receptor beta chains were all obtained from the same sample, sequenced in a study of T cell clonality in common variable immunodeficiency. The protocol was immunoSEQ multiplex PCR, while the TCRdb copy is restricted to in-frame clones and leaves out a portion. The table lists 50,000 to 65,000 clones, no singletons, with roughly 1.6% in the top ten. Sequencing used peripheral blood mononuclear cells. The source is a person aged 18 to 70 in good health.

This clone has ten or more counts. Partial CDR3 DNA: TGTGCCAGTAGTATATGGCGGCAGGGGGTCCCAGATACG. The encoded protein is CASSIWRQGVPDT. The full CDR3 protein reads CASSIWRQGVPDTQYF. The chain couples TRBV19 to TRBJ2-3; 7 bases agree with TRBD1. The missing CDR3 end, 3 residues past where the read stops, is filled in from the germline J gene. The CDR3 extends over 16 amino acids. Germline-derived CDR1 and CDR2 are LNHDA and SQIVND (reference sequence). V shed 2 bases and J 4 bases; nucleotides not matched to a gene: 9.

This clone showed up many times. The CDR3 goes on 3 residues after the read ends, and that part is filled in from the germline J gene. The chain joins TRBV18 to TRBJ1-1; 9 bases are shared with TRBD1. The CDR3 runs to 16 residues. Germline V gene sequence: CDR1 KGHSH, CDR2 LQKENI. The junction had 7 bases not matched to a gene; V was cut back by 4 bases and J by 1 base. The CDR3: CASSLGGQGSNTEAFF. The covered CDR3 bases are TGTGCCAGCTCACTAGGAGGACAGGGGTCGAACACTGAA.

This clone came up a few times. Read sequence stops 3 residues before the CDR3 end, and the germline J gene provides the missing end. The rearrangement uses TRBV20-1 and TRBJ2-3, with no clear D. Germline lookup yields CDR1 DFQATT and CDR2 SNEGSKA (reference sequence). V was clipped by 1 base and J by 4 bases, with 12 bases between them. The CDR3 spans 14 residues. The CDR3 sequence is CSARATLDSDTQYF. Incomplete CDR3 DNA: TGCAGTGCTAGAGCGACTTTGGATTCAGATACG.

This clone was counted many times. The read finishes 3 residues shy of the CDR3 end, and the germline J gene is used to complete it. The chain combines TRBV30 with TRBJ1-3; D call uncertain. The CDR3 is made up of 13 amino acids. The germline CDR1 and CDR2 sequences are GTSNPN and SVGIG (reference sequence). The germline V and J ends were trimmed by 7 bases and 0 bases, with 10 bases remaining between them. CDR3 protein: CASLFNSGNTIYF. Partial CDR3 DNA: TGTGCCTCACTTTTCAACTCTGGAAACACC.

Details on this clone: Sequencing ends 3 residues short of the CDR3 end; the germline J gene provides the rest. The V call is TRBV19, the J call TRBJ2-6, with 7 bases identical to TRBD1. CDR1 is LNHDA, CDR2 SQIVND, per germline (reference sequence). This CDR3 comprises 17 residues. After removal of 4 bases from V and 2 bases from J, the junction contained 8 bases not matched to a gene. CDR3: CASSTRQGSAGANVLTF. CDR3 bases read: TGTGCCAGTAGTACGAGACAGGGCTCAGCTGGGGCCAACGTC. The entire variable domain, with the rest obtained from reference TRBV19 and TRBJ2-6, is as follows: DGGITQSPKYLFRKEGQNVTLSCEQNLNHDAMYWYRQDPGQGLRLIYYSQIVNDFQKGDIAEGYSVSREKKESFPLTVTSAQKNPTAFYLCASSTRQGSAGANVLTFGAGSRLTVL.

In this sample, this clone turned up many times. The CDR3 is cut off 3 residues early in the read; its end comes from the germline J gene. The chain combines TRBV30 with TRBJ2-3; perhaps TRBD2 as D (5 bases). CDR1 GTSNPN and CDR2 SVGIG come from the germline V gene (reference sequence). Trimming removed 1 base from V and 7 bases from J, with 12 bases in between. CDR3 size: 13 residues. This chain's CDR3 is CAWSGTDLNTQYF. Partial CDR3 DNA: TGTGCCTGGAGTGGGACTGACCTCAATACG.

This clone was detected ten times or more. Read sequence stops 3 residues before the CDR3 end, and the germline J gene provides the missing end. V is TRBV18 and J is TRBJ2-2; D unclear. This CDR3 contains 16 residues. Germline loops: CDR1 KGHSH, CDR2 LQKENI. V gave up 3 bases and J gave up 6 bases, with 17 bases separating them. The CDR3 DNA, read in part, is TGTGCCAGCTCACCGAATCCCGTTACGGTTGCCGGGGAG. This translates into CASSPNPVTVAGE. The CDR3 reads in full as CASSPNPVTVAGELFF.

This clone was counted many times. The CDR3 is cut off 3 residues early in the read; its end comes from the germline J gene. The chain recombines TRBV9 with TRBJ2-3, with D perhaps matching TRBD1 (6 bases). CDR3 length: 17 amino acids. Trimming removed 0 bases at V and 0 bases at J, with 14 bases between. Germline V gives CDR1 SGDLS, CDR2 YYNGEE. This chain's CDR3 is CASSVDPPGQSTDTQYF. The DNA read from the CDR3 is TGTGCCAGCAGCGTAGACCCACCGGGACAAAGCACAGATACG. Based on the CDR3 plus reference TRBV9 and TRBJ2-3, the full variable domain is DSGVTQTPKHLITATGQRVTLRCSPRSGDLSVYWYQQSLDQGLQFLIQYYNGEERAKGNILERFSAQQFPDLHSELNLSSLELGDSALYFCASSVDPPGQSTDTQYFGPGTRLTVL.